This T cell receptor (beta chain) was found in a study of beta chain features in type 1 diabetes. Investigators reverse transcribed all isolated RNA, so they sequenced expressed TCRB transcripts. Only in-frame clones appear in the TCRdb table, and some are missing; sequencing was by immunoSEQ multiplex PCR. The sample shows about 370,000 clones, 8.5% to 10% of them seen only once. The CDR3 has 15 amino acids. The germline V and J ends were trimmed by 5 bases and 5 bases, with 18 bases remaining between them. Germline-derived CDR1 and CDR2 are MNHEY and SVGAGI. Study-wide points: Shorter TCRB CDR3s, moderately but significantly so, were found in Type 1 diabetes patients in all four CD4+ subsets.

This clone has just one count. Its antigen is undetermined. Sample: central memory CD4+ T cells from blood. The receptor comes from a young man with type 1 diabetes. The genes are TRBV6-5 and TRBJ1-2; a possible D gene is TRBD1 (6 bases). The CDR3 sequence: CASSPGQSRSYGYTF. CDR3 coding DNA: TGTGCCAGCAGTCCAGGACAGAGCCGATCTTATGGCTACACCTTC.